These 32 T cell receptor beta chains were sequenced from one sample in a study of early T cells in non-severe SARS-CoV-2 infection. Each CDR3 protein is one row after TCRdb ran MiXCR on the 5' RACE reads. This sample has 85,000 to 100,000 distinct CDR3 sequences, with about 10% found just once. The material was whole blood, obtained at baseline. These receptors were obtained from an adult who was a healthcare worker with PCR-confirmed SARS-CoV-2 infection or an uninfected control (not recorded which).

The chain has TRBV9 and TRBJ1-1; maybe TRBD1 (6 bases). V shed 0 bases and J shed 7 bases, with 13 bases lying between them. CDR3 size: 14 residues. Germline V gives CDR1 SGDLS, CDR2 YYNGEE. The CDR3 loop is CASSVVGGGGEAFF. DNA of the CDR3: TGTGCCAGCAGCGTAGTAGGCGGGGGCGGTGAAGCTTTCTTT. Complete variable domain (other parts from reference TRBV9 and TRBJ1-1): DSGVTQTPKHLITATGQRVTLRCSPRSGDLSVYWYQQSLDQGLQFLIQYYNGEERAKGNILERFSAQQFPDLHSELNLSSLELGDSALYFCASSVVGGGGEAFFGQGTRLTVV.

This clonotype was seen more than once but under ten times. CDR3 sequence (DNA): TGTGCCAGCAGCTTAGATGGTGTGGGGGTGCAGTTCTTC. Translating gives CASSLDGVGVQFF. This chain uses TRBV11-2 with TRBJ2-1; D possibly uses TRBD1 or TRBD2 (5 bases each). V lost 0 bases and J lost 12, with 12 bases in between. The CDR3 spans 13 residues. Looked up from germline, CDR1 is SGHAT and CDR2 is FQNNGV.

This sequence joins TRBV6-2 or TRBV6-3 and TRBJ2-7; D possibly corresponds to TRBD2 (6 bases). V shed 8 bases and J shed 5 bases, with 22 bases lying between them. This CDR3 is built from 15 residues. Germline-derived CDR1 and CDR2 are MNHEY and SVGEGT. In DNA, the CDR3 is TGTGCCAGCTCGCGGATTAGCGGAGGTTCAAACGAGCAGTACTTC. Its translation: CASSRISGGSNEQYF.

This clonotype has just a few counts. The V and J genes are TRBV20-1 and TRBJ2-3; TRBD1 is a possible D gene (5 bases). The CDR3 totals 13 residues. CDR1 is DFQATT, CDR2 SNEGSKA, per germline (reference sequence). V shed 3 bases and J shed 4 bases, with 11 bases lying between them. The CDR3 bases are TGCAGTGCTAGCACCCAGGGCGCAGATACGCAGTATTTT. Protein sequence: CSASTQGADTQYF.

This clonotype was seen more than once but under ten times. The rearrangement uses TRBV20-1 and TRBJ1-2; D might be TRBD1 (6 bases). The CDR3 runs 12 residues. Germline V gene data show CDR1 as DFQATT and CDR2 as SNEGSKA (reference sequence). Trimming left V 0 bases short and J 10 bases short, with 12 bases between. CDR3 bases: TGCAGTGCTAGAGATCCGAGGGGGAACTACACCTTC. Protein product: CSARDPRGNYTF.

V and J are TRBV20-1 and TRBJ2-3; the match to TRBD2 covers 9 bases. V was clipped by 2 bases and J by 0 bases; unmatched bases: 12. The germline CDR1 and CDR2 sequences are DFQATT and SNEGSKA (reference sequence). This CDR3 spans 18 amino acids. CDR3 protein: CSARSLGASGISTDTQYF. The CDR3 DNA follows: TGCAGTGCTAGATCCCTCGGGGCTAGCGGGATTAGCACAGATACGCAGTATTTT.

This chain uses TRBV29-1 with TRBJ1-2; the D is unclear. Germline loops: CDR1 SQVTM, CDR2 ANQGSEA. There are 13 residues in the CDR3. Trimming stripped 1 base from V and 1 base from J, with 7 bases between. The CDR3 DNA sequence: TGCAGCGTTGAAGCCGAAGTTAACTATGGCTACACCTTC. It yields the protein CSVEAEVNYGYTF. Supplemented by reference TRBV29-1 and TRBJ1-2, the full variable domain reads SAVISQKPSRDICQRGTSLTIQCQVDSQVTMMFWYRQQPGQSLTLIATANQGSEATYESGFVIDKFPISRPNLTFSTLTVSNMSPEDSSIYLCSVEAEVNYGYTFGSGTRLTVV.

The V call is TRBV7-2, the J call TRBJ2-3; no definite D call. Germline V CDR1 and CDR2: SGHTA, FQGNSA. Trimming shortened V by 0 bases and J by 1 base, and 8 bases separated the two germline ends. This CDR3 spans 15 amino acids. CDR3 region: CASSLALVGTDTQYF. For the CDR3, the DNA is TGTGCCAGCAGCTTAGCTCTCGTGGGCACAGATACGCAGTATTTT.

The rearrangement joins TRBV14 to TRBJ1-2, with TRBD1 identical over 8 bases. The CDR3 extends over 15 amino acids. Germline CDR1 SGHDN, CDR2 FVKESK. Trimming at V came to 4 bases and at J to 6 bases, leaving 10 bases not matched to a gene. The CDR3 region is CASSLGTGRYNGYTF. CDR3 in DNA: TGTGCCAGCAGCCTGGGGACAGGACGATATAATGGCTACACCTTC.

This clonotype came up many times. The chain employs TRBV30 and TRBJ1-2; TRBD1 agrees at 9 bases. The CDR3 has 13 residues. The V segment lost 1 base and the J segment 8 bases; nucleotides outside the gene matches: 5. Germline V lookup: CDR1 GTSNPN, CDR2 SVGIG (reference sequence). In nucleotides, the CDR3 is TGTGCCTGGAGTGGCGGGACAGGGCAAGGCTACACCTTC. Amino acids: CAWSGGTGQGYTF.

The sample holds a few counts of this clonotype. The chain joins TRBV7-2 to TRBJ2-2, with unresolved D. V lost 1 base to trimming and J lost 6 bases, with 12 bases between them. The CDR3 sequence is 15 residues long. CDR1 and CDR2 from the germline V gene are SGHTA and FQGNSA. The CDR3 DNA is TGTGCCAGCAGCTTAGTGGCCCAAGGACCCGGGGAGCTGTTTTTT. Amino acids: CASSLVAQGPGELFF.

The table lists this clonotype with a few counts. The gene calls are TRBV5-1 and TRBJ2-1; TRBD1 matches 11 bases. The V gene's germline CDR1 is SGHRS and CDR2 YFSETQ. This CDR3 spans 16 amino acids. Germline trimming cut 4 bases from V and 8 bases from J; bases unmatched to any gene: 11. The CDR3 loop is CASSAPGQGVWDEQFF. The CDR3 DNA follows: TGCGCCAGCAGCGCCCCGGGACAGGGGGTTTGGGATGAGCAGTTCTTC.

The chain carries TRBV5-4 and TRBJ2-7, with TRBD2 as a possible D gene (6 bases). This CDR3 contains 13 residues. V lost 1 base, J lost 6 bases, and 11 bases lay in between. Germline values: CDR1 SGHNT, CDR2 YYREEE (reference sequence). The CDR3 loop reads CASSLRLETEQYF. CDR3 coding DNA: TGTGCCAGCAGCTTGAGACTAGAAACCGAGCAGTACTTC. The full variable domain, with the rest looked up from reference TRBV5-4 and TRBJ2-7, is ETGVTQSPTHLIKTRGQQVTLRCSSQSGHNTVSWYQQALGQGPQFIFQYYREEENGRGNFPPRFSGLQFPNYSSELNVNALELDDSALYLCASSLRLETEQYFGPGTRLTVT.

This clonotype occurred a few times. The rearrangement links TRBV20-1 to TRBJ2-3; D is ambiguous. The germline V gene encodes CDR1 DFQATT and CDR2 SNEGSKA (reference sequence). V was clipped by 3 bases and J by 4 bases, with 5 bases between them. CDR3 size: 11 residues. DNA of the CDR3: TGCAGTGCTAGGAGGTCAGATACGCAGTATTTT. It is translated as CSARRSDTQYF.

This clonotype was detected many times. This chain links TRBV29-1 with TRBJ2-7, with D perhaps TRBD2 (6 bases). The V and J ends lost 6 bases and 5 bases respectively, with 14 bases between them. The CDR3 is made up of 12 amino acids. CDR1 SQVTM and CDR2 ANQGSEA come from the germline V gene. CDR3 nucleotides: TGCAGCGTGGCGCCTAGCGCCCACGAGCAGTACTTC. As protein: CSVAPSAHEQYF.

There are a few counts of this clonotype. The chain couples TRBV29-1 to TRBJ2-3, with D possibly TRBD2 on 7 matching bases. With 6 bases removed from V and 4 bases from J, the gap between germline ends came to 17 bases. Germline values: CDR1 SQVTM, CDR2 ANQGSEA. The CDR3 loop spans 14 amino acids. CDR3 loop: CSVRVGGGADTQYF. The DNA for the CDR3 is TGCAGCGTCCGAGTTGGCGGGGGCGCAGATACGCAGTATTTT.

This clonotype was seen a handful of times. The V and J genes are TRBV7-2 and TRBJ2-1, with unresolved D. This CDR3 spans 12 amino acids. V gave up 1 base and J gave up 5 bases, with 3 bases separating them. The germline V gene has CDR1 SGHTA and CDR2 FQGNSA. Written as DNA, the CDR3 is TGTGCCAGCAGCTTAGACAACAATGAGCAGTTCTTC. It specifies CASSLDNNEQFF. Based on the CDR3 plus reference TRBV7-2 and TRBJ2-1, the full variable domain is GAGVSQSPSNKVTEKGKDVELRCDPISGHTALYWYRQSLGQGLEFLIYFQGNSAPDKSGLPSDRFSAERTGGSVSTLTIQRTQQEDSAVYLCASSLDNNEQFFGPGTRLTVL.

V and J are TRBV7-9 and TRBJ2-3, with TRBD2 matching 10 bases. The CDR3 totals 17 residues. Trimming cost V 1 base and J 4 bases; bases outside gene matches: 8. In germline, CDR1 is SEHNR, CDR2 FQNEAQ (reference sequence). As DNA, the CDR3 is TGTGCCAGCAGCTTAGTTACTAGCGGGACGGTCGCAGATACGCAGTATTTT. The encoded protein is CASSLVTSGTVADTQYF.

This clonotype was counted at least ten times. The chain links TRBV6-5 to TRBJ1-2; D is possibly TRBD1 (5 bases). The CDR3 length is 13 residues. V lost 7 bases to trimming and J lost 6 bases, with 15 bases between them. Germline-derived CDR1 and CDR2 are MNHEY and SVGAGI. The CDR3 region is CASKIWGDDGYTF. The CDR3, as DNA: TGTGCCAGCAAGATTTGGGGGGATGATGGCTACACCTTC.

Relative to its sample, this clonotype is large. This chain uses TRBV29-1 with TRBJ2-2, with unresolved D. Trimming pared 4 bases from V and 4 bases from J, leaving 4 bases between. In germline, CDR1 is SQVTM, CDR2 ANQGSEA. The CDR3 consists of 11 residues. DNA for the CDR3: TGCAGCGTTGGGAGCACCGGGGAGCTGTTTTTT. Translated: CSVGSTGELFF.

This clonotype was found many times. In nucleotides, the CDR3 is TGTGCCAGCAGCCCTTACGGGACCCCCGGATACGAGCAGTACTTC. This gives the protein CASSPYGTPGYEQYF. The chain uses TRBV5-6 and TRBJ2-7; tentatively, D is TRBD1 or TRBD2 (5 bases each). Looked up from germline, CDR1 is SGHDT and CDR2 is YYEEEE. The V end was cut by 4 bases, the J end by 4 bases, with 18 bases between. The CDR3 loop spans 15 amino acids. The full variable domain, completed using reference TRBV5-6 and TRBJ2-7, is DAGVTQSPTHLIKTRGQQVTLRCSPKSGHDTVSWYQQALGQGPQFIFQYYEEEERQRGNFPDRFSGHQFPNYSSELNVNALLLGDSALYLCASSPYGTPGYEQYFGPGTRLTVT.

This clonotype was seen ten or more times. CDR3 DNA: TGCGCCAGCAGCCCGGGCGGGGGTTCCTACAATGAGCAGTTCTTC. The encoded protein is CASSPGGGSYNEQFF. This sequence joins TRBV5-1 and TRBJ2-1, with 7 bases identical to TRBD2. Germline trimming cut 4 bases from V and 1 base from J; bases unmatched to any gene: 5. The CDR3 consists of 15 residues. The germline gives CDR1 SGHRS, CDR2 YFSETQ.

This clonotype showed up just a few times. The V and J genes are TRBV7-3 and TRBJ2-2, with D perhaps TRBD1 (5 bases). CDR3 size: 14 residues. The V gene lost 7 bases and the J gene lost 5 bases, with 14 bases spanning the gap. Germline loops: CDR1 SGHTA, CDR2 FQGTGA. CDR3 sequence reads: CASKQSPGTGELFF. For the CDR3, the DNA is TGTGCCAGCAAACAATCCCCAGGGACCGGGGAGCTGTTTTTT.

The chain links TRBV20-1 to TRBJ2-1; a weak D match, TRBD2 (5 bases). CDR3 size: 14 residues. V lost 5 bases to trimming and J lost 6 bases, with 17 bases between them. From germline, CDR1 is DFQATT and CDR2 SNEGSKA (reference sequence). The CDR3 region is CSAPAGERANEQFF. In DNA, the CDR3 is TGCAGTGCTCCGGCGGGTGAAAGGGCCAATGAGCAGTTCTTC.

Here the CDR3 reads CSARGAGMNTEAFF. CDR3 coding DNA: TGCAGCGCCCGGGGGGCAGGAATGAACACTGAAGCTTTCTTT. The V and J genes are TRBV29-1 and TRBJ1-1; D perhaps matches TRBD1 (6 bases). The CDR3 spans 14 residues. V was clipped by 7 bases and J by 0 bases, with 15 bases between them. CDR1 and CDR2 from the germline V gene are SQVTM and ANQGSEA.

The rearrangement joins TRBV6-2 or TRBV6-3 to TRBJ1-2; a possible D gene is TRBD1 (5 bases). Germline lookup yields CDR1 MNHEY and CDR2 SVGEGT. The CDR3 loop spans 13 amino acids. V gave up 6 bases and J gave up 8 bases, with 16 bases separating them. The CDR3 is CASSDPGIQGYTF. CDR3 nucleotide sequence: TGTGCCAGCAGCGACCCAGGGATACAAGGCTACACCTTC.

The CDR3, as DNA: TGTGCCATCAGTGTAGGGACGACAGATACGCAGTATTTT. Amino acids: CAISVGTTDTQYF. This chain joins TRBV10-3 and TRBJ2-3, with D perhaps assigned TRBD1 or TRBD2 (5 bases each). The CDR3 is made up of 13 amino acids. Germline CDR1 is ENHRY and CDR2 is SYGVKD. The V end was cut by 4 bases, the J end by 3 bases, with 8 bases between.

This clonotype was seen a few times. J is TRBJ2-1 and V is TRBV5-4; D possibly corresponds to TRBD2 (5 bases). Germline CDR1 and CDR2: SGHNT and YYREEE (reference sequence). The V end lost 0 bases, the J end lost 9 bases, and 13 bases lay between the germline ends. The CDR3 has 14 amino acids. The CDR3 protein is CASSLATGNLEQFF. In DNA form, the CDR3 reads TGTGCCAGCAGCTTGGCTACCGGGAACCTTGAGCAGTTCTTC.

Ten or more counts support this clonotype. In nucleotides, the CDR3 is TGTGCCAGCGGACAGGGGCCAAATGAAAAACTGTTTTTT. Encoded protein: CASGQGPNEKLFF. The chain couples TRBV11-2 to TRBJ1-4, with 9 bases aligning to TRBD1. The V gene's germline CDR1 is SGHAT and CDR2 FQNNGV. V lost 8 bases to trimming and J lost 5 bases; unmatched junction nucleotides: 3. The CDR3 spans 13 residues. Drawing the rest from reference TRBV11-2 and TRBJ1-4, the complete variable domain is EAGVAQSPRYKIIEKRQSVAFWCNPISGHATLYWYQQILGQGPKLLIQFQNNGVVDDSQLPKDRFSAERLKGVDSTLKIQPAKLEDSAVYLCASGQGPNEKLFFGSGTQLSVL.

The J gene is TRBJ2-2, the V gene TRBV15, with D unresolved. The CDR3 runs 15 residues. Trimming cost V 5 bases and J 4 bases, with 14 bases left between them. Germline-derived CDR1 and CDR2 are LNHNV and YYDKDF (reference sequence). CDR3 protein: CATSVTRISTGELFF. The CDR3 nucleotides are TGTGCCACCAGCGTCACCAGGATTTCCACCGGGGAGCTGTTTTTT.

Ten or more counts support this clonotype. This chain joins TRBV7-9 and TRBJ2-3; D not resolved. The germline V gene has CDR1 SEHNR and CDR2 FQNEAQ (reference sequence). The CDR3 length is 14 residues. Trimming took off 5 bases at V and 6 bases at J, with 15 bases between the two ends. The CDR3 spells CASSPFPLLDTQYF. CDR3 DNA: TGTGCCAGCAGCCCCTTTCCACTCCTCGATACGCAGTATTTT.

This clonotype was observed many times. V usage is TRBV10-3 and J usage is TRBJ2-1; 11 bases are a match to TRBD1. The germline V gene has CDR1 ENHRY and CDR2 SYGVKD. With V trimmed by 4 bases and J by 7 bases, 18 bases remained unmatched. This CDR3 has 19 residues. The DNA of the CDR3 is TGTGCCATCAGTGCCCCGGCAGGACAGGGGGCCTCGCGTTGGAATGAGCAGTTCTTC. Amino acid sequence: CAISAPAGQGASRWNEQFF.